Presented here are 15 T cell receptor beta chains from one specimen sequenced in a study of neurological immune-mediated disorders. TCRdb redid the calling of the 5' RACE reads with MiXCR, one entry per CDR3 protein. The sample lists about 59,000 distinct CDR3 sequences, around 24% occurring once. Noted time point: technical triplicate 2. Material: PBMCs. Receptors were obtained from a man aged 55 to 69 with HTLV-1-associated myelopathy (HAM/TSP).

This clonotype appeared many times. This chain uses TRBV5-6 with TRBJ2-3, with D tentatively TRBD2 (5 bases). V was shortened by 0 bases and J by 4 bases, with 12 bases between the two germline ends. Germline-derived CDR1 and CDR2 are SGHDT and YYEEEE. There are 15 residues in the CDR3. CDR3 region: CASSLGGFGADTQYF. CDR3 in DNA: TGTGCCAGCAGCTTGGGAGGGTTCGGGGCAGATACGCAGTATTTT.

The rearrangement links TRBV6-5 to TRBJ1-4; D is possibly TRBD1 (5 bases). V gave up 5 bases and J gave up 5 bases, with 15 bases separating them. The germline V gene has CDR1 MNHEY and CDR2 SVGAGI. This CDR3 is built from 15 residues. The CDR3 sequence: CASSPQGIKNEKLFF. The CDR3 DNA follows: TGTGCCAGCAGTCCCCAGGGAATTAAGAATGAAAAACTGTTTTTT.

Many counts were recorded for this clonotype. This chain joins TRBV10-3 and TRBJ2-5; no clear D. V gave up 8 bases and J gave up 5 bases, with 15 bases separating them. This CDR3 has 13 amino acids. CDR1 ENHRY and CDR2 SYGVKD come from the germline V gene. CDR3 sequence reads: CAISDGRKETQYF. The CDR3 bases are TGTGCCATCTCAGACGGCAGGAAGGAGACCCAGTACTTC.

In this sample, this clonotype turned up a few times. The CDR3 DNA follows: TGTGCCAGCAGTCCAGCCGCGAACACCGGGGAGCTGTTTTTT. Its translation is CASSPAANTGELFF. The chain combines TRBV12-3 or TRBV12-4 with TRBJ2-2; D is undetermined. The CDR3 has 14 residues. Trimming cost V 5 bases and J 0 bases, with 7 bases left between them.

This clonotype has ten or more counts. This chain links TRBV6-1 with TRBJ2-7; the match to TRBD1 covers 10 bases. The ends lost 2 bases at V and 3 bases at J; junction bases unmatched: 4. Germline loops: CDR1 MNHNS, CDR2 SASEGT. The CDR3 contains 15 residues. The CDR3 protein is CASSELDRGLYEQYF. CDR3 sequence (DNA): TGTGCCAGCAGTGAACTCGACAGGGGGCTCTACGAGCAGTACTTC.

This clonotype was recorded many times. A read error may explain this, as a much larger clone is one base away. CDR3 residues: CASSESRGTSRRVHNEQFF. The CDR3 bases are TGCGCCAGCAGTGAGTCGAGAGGGACTAGCAGGAGGGTACACAATGAGCAGTTCTTC. The chain recombines TRBV10-2 with TRBJ2-1; 9 positions agree with TRBD2. Germline V gene sequence: CDR1 WSHSY, CDR2 SAAADI. This CDR3 contains 19 residues. Losses at the gene ends were 0 bases for V and 5 bases for J; bases not matched to a gene: 14.

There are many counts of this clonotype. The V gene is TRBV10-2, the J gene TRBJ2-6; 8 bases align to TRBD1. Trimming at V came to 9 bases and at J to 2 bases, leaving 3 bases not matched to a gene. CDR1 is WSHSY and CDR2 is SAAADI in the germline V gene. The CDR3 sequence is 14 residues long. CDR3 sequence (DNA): TGCGCCAGTTCAGGGGGCACTGGGGCCAACGTCCTGACTTTC. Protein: CASSGGTGANVLTF.

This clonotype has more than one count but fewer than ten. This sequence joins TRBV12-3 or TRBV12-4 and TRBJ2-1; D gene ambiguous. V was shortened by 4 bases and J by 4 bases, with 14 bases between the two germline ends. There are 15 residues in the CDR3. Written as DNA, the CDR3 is TGTGCCAGCAGTTCGACCATCGACCATTACAATGAGCAGTTCTTC. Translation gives CASSSTIDHYNEQFF.

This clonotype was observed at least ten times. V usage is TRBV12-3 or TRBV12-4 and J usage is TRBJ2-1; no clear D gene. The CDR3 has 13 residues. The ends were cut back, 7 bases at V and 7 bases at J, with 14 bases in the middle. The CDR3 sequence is CASTEYRWNEQFF. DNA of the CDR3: TGTGCCAGCACGGAGTATAGATGGAATGAGCAGTTCTTC.

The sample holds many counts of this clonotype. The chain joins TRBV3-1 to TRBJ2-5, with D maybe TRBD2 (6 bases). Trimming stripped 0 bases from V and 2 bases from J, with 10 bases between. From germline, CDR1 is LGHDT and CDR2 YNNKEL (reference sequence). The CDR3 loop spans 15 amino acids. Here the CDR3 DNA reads TGTGCCAGCAGCCAAGACCCCGGGGGTCAAGAGACCCAGTACTTC. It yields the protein CASSQDPGGQETQYF.

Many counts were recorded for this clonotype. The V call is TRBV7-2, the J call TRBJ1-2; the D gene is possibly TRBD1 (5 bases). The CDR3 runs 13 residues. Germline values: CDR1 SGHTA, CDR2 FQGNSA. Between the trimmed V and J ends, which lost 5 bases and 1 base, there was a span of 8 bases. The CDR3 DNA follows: TGTGCCAGCAGCCGTGACAGTAACTATGGCTACACCTTC. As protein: CASSRDSNYGYTF.

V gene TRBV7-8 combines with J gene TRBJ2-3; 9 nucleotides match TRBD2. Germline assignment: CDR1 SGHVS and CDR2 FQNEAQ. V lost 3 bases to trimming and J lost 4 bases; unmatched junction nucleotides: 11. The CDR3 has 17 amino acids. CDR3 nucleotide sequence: TGTGCCAGCAGCTTTAAGCTAGCGGGGCCGAATCCAGATACGCAGTATTTT. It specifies CASSFKLAGPNPDTQYF.

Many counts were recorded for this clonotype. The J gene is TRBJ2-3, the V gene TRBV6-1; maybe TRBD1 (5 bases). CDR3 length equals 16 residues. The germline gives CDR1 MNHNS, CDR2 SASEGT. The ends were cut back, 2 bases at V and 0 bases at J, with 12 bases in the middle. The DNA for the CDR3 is TGTGCCAGCAGTGAAAGGACAACTTCTAGCACAGATACGCAGTATTTT. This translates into CASSERTTSSTDTQYF.

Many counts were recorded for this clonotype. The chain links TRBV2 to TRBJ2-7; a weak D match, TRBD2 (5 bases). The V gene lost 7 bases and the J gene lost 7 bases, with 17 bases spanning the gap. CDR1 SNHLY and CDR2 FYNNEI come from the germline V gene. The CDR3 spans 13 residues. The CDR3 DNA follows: TGTGCCAGCATGAGGGTCCTGGGAAGTGAGCAGTACTTC. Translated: CASMRVLGSEQYF.

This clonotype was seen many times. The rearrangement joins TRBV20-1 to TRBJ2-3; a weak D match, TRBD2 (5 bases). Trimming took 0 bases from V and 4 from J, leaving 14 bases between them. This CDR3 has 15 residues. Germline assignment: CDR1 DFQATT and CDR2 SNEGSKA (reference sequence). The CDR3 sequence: CSARDSSGNSDTQYF. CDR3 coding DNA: TGCAGTGCTAGAGATTCGTCGGGGAACTCAGATACGCAGTATTTT.